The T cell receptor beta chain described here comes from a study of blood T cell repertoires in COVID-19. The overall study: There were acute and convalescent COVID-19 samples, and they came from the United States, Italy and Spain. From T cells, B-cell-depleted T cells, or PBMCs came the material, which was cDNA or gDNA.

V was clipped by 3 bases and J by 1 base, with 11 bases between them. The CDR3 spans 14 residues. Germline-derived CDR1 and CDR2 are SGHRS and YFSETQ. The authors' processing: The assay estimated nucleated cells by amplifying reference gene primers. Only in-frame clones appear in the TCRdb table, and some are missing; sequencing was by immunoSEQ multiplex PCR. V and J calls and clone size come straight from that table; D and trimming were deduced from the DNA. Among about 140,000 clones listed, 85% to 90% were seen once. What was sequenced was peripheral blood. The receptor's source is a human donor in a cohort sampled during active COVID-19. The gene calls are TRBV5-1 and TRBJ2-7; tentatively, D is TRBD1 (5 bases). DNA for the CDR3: TGCGCCAGCAGCTCGACAGTGAATTCCTACGAGCAGTACTTC. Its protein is CASSSTVNSYEQYF.